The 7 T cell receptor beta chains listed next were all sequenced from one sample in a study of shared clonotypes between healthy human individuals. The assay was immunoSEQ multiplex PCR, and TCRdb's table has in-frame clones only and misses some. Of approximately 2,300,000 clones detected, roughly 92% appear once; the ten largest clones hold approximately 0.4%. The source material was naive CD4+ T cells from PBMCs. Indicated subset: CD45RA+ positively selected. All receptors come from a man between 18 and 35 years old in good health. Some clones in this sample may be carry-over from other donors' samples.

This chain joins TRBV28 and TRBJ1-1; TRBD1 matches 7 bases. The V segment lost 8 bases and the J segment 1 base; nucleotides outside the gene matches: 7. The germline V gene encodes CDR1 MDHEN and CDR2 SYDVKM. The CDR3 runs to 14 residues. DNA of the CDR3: TGTGCCAGCCTCGTCGGGACAGCGAACACTGAAGCTTTCTTT. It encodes CASLVGTANTEAFF.

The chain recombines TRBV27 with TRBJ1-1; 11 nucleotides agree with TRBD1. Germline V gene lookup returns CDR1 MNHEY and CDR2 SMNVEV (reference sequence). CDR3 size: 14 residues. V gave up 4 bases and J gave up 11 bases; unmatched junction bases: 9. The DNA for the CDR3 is TGTGCCAGCAGTTCCTTTGGGGACAGGGGGGGGGCTTTCTTT. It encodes CASSSFGDRGGAFF.

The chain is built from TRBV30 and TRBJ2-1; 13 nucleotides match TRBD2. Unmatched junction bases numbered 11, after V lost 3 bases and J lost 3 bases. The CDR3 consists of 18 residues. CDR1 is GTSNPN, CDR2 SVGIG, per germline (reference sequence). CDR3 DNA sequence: TGTGCCTGGAGGGTTGGTTGGACTAGCGGGAGAAACTACAATGAGCAGTTCTTC. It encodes CAWRVGWTSGRNYNEQFF.

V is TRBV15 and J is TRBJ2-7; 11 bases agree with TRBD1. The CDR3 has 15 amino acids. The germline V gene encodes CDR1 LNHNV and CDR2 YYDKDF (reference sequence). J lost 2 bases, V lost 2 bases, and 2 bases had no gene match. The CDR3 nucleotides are TGTGCCACCAGCAGACCGGGACAGGGGGCCTACGAGCAGTACTTC. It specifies CATSRPGQGAYEQYF. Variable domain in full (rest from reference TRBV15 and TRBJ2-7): DAMVIQNPRYQVTQFGKPVTLSCSQTLNHNVMYWYQQKSSQAPKLLFHYYDKDFNNEADTPDNFQSRRPNTSFCFLDIRSPGLGDTAMYLCATSRPGQGAYEQYFGPGTRLTVT.

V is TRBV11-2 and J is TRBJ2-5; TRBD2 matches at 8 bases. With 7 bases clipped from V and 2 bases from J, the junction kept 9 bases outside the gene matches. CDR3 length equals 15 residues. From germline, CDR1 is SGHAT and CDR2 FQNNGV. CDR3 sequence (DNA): TGTGCCAGCAACACAGGGCGCGGGGGGCAAGAGACCCAGTACTTC. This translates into CASNTGRGGQETQYF.

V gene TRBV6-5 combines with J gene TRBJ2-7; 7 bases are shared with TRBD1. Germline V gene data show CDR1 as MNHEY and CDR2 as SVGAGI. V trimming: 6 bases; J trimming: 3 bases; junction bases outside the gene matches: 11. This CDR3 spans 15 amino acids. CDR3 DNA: TGTGCCAGCAGCCGTCTGGACAGGACCAACTACGAGCAGTACTTC. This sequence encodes CASSRLDRTNYEQYF.

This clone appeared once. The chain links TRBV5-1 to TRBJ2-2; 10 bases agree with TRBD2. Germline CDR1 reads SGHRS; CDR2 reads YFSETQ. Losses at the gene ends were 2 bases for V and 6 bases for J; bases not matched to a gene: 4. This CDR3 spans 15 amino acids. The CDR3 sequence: CASSFLAGEAGELFF. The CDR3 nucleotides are TGCGCCAGCAGCTTCCTAGCGGGAGAGGCCGGGGAGCTGTTTTTT. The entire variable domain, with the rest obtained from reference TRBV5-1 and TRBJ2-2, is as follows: KAGVTQTPRYLIKTRGQQVTLSCSPISGHRSVSWYQQTPGQGLQFLFEYFSETQRNKGNFPGRFSGRQFSNSRSEMNVSTLELGDSALYLCASSFLAGEAGELFFGEGSRLTVL.